This T cell receptor beta chain was found in a study of T cell repertoires in cytomegalovirus infection. For the study at large: Public TCR beta signatures were indicative of both CMV infection and a matching HLA type.

General study points: Dominating the ex vivo response were HLA-C-restricted CMV-specific TCR beta clonotypes. Public TCR beta family frequency separated CMV-and-HLA carriers, including in an independent cohort.

Each CDR3 protein is one row after TCRdb ran MiXCR on the reads. The sample carries roughly 720,000 distinct CDR3 sequences, about a third recorded once. This clonotype appeared a few times. The antigen remains undetermined. V dropped 6 bases and J dropped 5; count of bases not matched to a gene: 15. The germline gives CDR1 MNHEY, CDR2 SMNVEV (reference sequence). The CDR3 is 17 residues long. The TCR originated in a human donor in good health (CMV status not recorded). Some clones in this sample may be carry-over from other donors' samples. The sequenced sample consisted of PBMCs. This chain links TRBV27 with TRBJ1-2; 10 nucleotides agree with TRBD1. The CDR3 loop reads CASSLMPLSGQGYGYTF. Written as DNA, the CDR3 is TGTGCCAGCAGCCTTATGCCCCTCTCGGGACAGGGGTATGGCTACACCTTC.